A single sample gave rise to the 2 T cell receptor beta chains below, sequenced in a study of blood T cell repertoires in COVID-19. The data were produced by immunoSEQ multiplex PCR, yet TCRdb's version contains in-frame clones alone and is incomplete. Of around 200,000 clones listed, approximately 86% are singletons. Sequencing was performed on PBMCs or T cells enriched from blood (not recorded which). Receptor source: a woman aged 25 to 45 who had been exposed to COVID-19.

In nucleotides, the CDR3 is TGTGCCAGCAGTGGAGGGGGCTTTAGCAATCAGCCCCAGCATTTT. Translated, it gives CASSGGGFSNQPQHF. V is TRBV2 and J is TRBJ1-5; 7 positions agree with TRBD1. J gave up 0 bases and V 4 bases, and 3 bases lay outside the gene matches. Germline V gene data show CDR1 as SNHLY and CDR2 as FYNNEI. The CDR3 consists of 15 residues.

The chain combines TRBV11-2 with TRBJ2-4; TRBD2 is a possible D gene (5 bases). This CDR3 is built from 17 residues. Germline values: CDR1 SGHAT, CDR2 FQNNGV. V lost 1 base and J lost 0, with 13 bases in between. This chain's CDR3 is CASSLGGNPVAKNIQYF. The CDR3 nucleotides are TGTGCCAGCAGCTTAGGAGGGAACCCAGTAGCCAAAAACATTCAGTACTTC.